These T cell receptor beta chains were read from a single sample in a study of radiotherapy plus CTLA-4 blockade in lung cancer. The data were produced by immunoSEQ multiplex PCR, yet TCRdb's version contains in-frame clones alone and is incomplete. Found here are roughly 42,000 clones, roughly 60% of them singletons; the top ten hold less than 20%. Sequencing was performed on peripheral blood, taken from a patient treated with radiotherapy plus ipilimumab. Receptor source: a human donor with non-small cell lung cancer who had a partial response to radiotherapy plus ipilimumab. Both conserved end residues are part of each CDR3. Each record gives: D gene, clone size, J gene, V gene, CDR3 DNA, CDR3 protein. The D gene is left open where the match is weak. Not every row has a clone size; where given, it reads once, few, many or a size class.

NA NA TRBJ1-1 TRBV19 TGTGCCAGTAGTCTCCGACAGTCATTCATGAACACTGAAGCTTTCTTT CASSLRQSFMNTEAFF
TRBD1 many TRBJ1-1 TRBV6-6 TGTGCCATACAGGGGGCCCTCACTGAAGCTTTCTTT CAIQGALTEAFF
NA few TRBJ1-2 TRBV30 TGTGCCTGGACTCCGGGCGGGGGCTACACCTTC CAWTPGGGYTF
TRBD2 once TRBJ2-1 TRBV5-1 TGCGCCAGCACCGACGCCTTAGCGGGAAACAATGAGCAGTTCTTC CASTDALAGNNEQFF
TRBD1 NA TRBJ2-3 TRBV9 TGTGCCAGCAGCGAGTGGGATGGGGACAGGCGCACAGATACGCAGTATTTT CASSEWDGDRRTDTQYF
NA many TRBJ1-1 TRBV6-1 TGTGCCAGCAGTGTTCGACAGAGCACTGAAGCTTTCTTT CASSVRQSTEAFF
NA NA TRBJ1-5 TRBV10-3 TGTGCCATCAGCCCCGGGGGGGTGAGCAATCAGCCCCAGCATTTT CAISPGGVSNQPQHF
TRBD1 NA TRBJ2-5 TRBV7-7 TGTGCTAGCAGCCAGGGGGCAGGGTACCAAGAGACCCAGTACTTC CASSQGAGYQETQYF
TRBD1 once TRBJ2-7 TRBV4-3 TGCGCCAGCAGCCCTGGGACAGGGCCGGGGGAGCAGTACTTC CASSPGTGPGEQYF
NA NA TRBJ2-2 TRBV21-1 TGTGCCAGCAGCCCCCGGGTCTGTCAGAACACCGGGGAGCTGTTTTTT CASSPRVCQNTGELFF
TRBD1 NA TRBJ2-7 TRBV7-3 TGTGCCAGCAGCCCCGGGGACAGAATCTCCTACGAGCAGTACTTC CASSPGDRISYEQYF
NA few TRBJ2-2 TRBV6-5 TGTGCCAGCAGGAGGGAGGGGGACACCGGGGAGCTGTTTTTT CASRREGDTGELFF
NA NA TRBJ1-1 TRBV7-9 TGTGCCAGCAGATCCGGGACATTAATACTTAACACTGAAGCTTTCTTT CASRSGTLILNTEAFF
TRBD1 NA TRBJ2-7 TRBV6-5 TGTGCCAGCAGTTATACAGGGGACGGAGAGCAGTACTTC CASSYTGDGEQYF
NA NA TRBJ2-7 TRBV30 TGTGCCTGGAGTGTAATTCCCGGGGGGCAGTACTTC CAWSVIPGGQYF
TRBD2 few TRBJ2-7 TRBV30 TGTGCCTGGAGAGCCCTAGCGGGGTCTTACGAGCAGTACTTC CAWRALAGSYEQYF
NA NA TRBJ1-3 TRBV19 TGTGCCAGTAGAATCAAAAGTCAGGGCCGAAACACCATATATTTT CASRIKSQGRNTIYF
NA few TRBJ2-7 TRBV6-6 TGTGCCAGCCCCCCCTCGGCGGGGTTTGCCTACGAGCAGTACTTC CASPPSAGFAYEQYF
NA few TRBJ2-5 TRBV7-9 TGTGCCAGCAGCCCCTCAGCCCGGGATGGCAGGCAGACCCAGTACTTC CASSPSARDGRQTQYF
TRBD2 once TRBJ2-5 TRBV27 TGTGCCAGCAGTTTTAGAGGGAGGGTAAAAGAGACCCAGTACTTC CASSFRGRVKETQYF
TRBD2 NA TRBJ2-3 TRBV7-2 TGTGCCAGCAGCTCGACTAGCGGGAGTGATACGCAGTATTTT CASSSTSGSDTQYF